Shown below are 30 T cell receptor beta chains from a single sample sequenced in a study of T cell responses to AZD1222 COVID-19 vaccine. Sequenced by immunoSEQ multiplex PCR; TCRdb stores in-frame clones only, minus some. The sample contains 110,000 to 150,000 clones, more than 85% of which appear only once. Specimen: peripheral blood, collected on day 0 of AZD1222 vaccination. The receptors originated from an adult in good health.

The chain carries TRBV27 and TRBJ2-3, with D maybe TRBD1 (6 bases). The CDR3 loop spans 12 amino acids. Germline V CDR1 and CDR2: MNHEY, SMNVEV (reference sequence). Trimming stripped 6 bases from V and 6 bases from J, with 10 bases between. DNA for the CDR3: TGTGCCAGCAGCACCCAGGGGGATACGCAGTATTTT. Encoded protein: CASSTQGDTQYF.

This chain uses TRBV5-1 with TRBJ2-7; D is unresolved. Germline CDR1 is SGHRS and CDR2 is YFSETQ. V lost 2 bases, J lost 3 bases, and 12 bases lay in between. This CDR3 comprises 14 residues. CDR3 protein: CASSLSFSLYEQYF. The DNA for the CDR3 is TGCGCCAGCAGCTTATCTTTCAGCCTCTACGAGCAGTACTTC.

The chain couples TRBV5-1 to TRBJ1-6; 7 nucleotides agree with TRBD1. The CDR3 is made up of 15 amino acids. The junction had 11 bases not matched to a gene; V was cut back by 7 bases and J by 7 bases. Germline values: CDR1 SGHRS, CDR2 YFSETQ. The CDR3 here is CASAIRTGPNSPLHF. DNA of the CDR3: TGCGCCAGCGCTATACGGACAGGACCCAATTCACCCCTCCACTTT. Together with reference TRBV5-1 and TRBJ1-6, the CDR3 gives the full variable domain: KAGVTQTPRYLIKTRGQQVTLSCSPISGHRSVSWYQQTPGQGLQFLFEYFSETQRNKGNFPGRFSGRQFSNSRSEMNVSTLELGDSALYLCASAIRTGPNSPLHFGNGTRLTVT.

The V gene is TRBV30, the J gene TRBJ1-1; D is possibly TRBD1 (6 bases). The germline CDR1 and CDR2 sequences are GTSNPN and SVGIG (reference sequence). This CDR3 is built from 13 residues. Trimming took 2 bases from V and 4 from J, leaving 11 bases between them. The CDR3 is CAWSRGGPTEAFF. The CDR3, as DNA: TGTGCCTGGAGTCGAGGGGGTCCCACTGAAGCTTTCTTT.

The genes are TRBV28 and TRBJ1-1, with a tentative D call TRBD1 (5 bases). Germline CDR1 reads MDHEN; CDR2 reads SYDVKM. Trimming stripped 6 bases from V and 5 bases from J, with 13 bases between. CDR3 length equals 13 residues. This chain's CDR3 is CASSPAGGTEAFF. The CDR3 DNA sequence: TGTGCCAGCAGCCCCGCGGGGGGGACTGAAGCTTTCTTT.

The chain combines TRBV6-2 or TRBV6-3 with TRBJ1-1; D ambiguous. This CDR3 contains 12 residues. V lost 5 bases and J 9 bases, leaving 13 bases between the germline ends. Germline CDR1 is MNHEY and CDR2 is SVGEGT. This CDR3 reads CASSLTGTKAFF. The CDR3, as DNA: TGTGCCAGCAGTCTAACGGGAACAAAAGCTTTCTTT.

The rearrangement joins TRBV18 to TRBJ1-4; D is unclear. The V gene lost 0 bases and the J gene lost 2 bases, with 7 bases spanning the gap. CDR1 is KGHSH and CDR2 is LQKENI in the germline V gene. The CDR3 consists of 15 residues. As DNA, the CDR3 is TGTGCCAGCTCACCACCGTATAGGACTAATGAAAAACTGTTTTTT. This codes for CASSPPYRTNEKLFF.

Written as DNA, the CDR3 is TGTGCCAGCAGCCCCAACCTGGGGACAGATACGCAGTATTTT. Its translation is CASSPNLGTDTQYF. This chain connects TRBV3-1 (or the pseudogene TRBV3-2) to TRBJ2-3, with D hard to call. Germline lookup yields CDR1 LGHDT and CDR2 YNNKEL (reference sequence). The V and J ends lost 4 bases and 3 bases respectively, with 11 bases between them. This CDR3 has 14 amino acids.

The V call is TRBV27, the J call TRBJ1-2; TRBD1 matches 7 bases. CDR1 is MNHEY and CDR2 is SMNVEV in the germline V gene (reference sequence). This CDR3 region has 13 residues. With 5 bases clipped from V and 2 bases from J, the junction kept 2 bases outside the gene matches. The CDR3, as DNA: TGTGCCAGCAGTCAGGGGGGGAACTATGGCTACACCTTC. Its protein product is CASSQGGNYGYTF.

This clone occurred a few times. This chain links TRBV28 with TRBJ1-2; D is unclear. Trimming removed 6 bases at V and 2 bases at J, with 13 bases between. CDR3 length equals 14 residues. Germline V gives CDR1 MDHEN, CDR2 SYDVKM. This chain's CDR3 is CASREVGRNYGYTF. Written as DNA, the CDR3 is TGTGCCAGCAGAGAAGTCGGGCGGAACTATGGCTACACCTTC.

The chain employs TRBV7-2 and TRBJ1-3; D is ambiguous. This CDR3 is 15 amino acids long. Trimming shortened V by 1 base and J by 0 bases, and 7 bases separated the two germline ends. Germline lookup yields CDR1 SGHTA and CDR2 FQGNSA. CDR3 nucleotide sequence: TGTGCCAGCAGCTTAGGCAGGAACTCTGGAAACACCATATATTTT. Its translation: CASSLGRNSGNTIYF.

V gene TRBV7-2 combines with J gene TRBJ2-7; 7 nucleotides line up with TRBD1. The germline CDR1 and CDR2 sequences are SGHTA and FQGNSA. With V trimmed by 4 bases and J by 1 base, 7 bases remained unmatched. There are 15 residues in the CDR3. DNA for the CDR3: TGTGCCAGCAGCTGGCCGGGACAGATTTCCTACGAGCAGTACTTC. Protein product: CASSWPGQISYEQYF.

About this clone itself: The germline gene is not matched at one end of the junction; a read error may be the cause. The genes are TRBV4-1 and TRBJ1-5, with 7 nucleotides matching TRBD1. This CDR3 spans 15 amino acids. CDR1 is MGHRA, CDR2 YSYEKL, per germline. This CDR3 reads CASSQPGQLLAKKSF. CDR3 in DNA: TGCGCCAGCAGCCAGCCGGGACAGCTCCTTGCGAAGAAGAGTTTT.

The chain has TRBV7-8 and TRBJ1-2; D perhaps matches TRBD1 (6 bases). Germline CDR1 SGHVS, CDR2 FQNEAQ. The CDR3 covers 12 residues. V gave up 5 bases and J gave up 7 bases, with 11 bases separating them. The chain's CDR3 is CASSPNRVGYTF. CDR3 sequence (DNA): TGTGCCAGCAGCCCTAACAGGGTTGGCTACACCTTC.

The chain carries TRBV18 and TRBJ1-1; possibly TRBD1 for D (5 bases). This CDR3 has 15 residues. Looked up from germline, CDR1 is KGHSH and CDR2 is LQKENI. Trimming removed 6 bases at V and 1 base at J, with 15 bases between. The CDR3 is CASSPGVGGNTEAFF. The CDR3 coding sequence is TGTGCCAGCTCTCCCGGGGTCGGGGGGAACACTGAAGCTTTCTTT.

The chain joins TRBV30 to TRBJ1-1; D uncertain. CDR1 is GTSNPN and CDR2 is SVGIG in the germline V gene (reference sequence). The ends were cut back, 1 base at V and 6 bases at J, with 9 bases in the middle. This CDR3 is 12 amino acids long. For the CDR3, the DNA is TGTGCCTGGAGTGCGATTGGGGCTGAAGCTTTCTTT. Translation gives CAWSAIGAEAFF.

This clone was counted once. CDR3 nucleotide sequence: TGTGCCAGCAGTCCCAGGGCCTCTGGAAACACCATATATTTT. It yields the protein CASSPRASGNTIYF. The chain employs TRBV6-1 and TRBJ1-3, with D tentatively TRBD1 (5 bases). This CDR3 spans 14 amino acids. The V end lost 5 bases, the J end lost 0 bases, and 8 bases lay between the germline ends. The germline V gene encodes CDR1 MNHNS and CDR2 SASEGT.

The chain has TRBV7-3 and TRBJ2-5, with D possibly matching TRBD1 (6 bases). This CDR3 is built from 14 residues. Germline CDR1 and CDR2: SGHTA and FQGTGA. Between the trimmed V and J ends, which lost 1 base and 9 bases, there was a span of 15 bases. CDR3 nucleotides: TGTGCCAGCAGCTTAAGCCCGACCCAGGGGTCCCAGTACTTC. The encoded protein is CASSLSPTQGSQYF.

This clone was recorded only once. The CDR3 sequence is CASSFGLLYEQYF. CDR3 nucleotides: TGTGCCAGCAGTTTCGGACTCCTCTACGAGCAGTACTTC. This chain joins TRBV28 and TRBJ2-7; weak D call: TRBD2 (5 bases). This CDR3 is 13 amino acids long. Germline CDR1 is MDHEN and CDR2 is SYDVKM. With 3 bases removed from V and 3 bases from J, the gap between germline ends came to 9 bases.

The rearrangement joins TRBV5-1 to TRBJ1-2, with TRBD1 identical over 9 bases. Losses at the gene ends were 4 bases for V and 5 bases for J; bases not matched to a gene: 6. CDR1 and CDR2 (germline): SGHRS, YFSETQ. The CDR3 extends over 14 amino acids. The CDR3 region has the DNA TGCGCCAGCAGCAGCGGACAGGGGTGGTATGGCTACACCTTC. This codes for CASSSGQGWYGYTF.

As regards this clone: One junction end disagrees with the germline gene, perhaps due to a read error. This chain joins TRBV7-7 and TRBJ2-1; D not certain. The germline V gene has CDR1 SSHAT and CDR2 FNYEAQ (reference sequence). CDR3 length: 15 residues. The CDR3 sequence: CASSLVPADLNEQFF. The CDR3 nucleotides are TGTGCTAGCAGCTTAGTCCCTGCGGACCTCAATGAGCAGTTCTTC.

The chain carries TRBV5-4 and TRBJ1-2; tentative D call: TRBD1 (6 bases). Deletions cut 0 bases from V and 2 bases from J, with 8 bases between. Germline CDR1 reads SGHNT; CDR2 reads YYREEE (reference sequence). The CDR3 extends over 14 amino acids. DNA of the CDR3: TGTGCCAGCAGCTTGGACAGGGAGAACTATGGCTACACCTTC. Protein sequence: CASSLDRENYGYTF.

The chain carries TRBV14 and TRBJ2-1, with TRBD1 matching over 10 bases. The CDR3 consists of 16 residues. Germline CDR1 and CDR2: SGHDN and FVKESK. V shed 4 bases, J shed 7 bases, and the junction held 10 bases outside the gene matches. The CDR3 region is CASSRLRDRGDNEQFF. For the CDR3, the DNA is TGTGCCAGCAGCCGACTCCGGGACAGGGGTGATAATGAGCAGTTCTTC.

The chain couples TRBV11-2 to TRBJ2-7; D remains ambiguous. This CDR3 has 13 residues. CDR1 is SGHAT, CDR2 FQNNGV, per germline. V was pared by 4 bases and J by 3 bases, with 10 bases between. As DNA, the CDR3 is TGTGCCAGCAGCTCCGCCGCACTCTACGAGCAGTACTTC. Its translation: CASSSAALYEQYF.

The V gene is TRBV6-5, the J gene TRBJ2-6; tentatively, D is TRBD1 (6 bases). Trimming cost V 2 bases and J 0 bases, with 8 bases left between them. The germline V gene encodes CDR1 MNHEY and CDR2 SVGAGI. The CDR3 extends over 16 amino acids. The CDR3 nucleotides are TGTGCCAGCAGTTACATGACAGGCTCTGGGGCCAACGTCCTGACTTTC. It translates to CASSYMTGSGANVLTF.

CDR3 coding DNA: TGTGCCACCAGTGAGTCGGGGCCCTACACCGGGGAGCTGTTTTTT. Translating gives CATSESGPYTGELFF. V gene TRBV24-1 combines with J gene TRBJ2-2; D is tentatively TRBD1 or TRBD2 (5 bases each). V was shortened by 4 bases and J by 3 bases, with 11 bases between the two germline ends. CDR1 KGHDR and CDR2 SFDVKD come from the germline V gene. CDR3 length: 15 residues.

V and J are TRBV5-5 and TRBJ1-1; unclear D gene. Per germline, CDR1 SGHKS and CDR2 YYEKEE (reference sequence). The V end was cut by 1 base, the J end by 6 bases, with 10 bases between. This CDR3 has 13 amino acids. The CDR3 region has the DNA TGTGCCAGCAGCTTGCCCTCGGTCGCTGAAGCTTTCTTT. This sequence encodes CASSLPSVAEAFF. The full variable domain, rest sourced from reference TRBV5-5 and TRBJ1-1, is DAGVTQSPTHLIKTRGQQVTLRCSPISGHKSVSWYQQVLGQGPQFIFQYYEKEERGRGNFPDRFSARQFPNYSSELNVNALLLGDSALYLCASSLPSVAEAFFGQGTRLTVV.

CDR3 coding DNA: TGTGCCAGTAGTTTGGCAGCCGCAAATTCACCCCTCCACTTT. It translates to CASSLAAANSPLHF. V gene TRBV19 combines with J gene TRBJ1-6; D gene uncertain. There are 14 residues in the CDR3. Trimming took 5 bases from V and 7 from J, leaving 12 bases between them. The germline V gene has CDR1 LNHDA and CDR2 SQIVND (reference sequence).

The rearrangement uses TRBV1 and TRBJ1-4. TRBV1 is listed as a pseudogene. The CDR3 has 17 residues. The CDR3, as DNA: TGCACCAGTCCAGGGGAGGGGGCCGAACCAACTAATGAAAAACTGTTTTTT. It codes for CTSPGEGAEPTNEKLFF.

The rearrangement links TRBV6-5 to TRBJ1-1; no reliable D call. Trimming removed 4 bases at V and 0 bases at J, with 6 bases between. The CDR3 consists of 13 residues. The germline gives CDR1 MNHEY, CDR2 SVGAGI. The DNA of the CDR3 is TGTGCCAGCAGTTGGGCTCTGAACACTGAAGCTTTCTTT. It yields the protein CASSWALNTEAFF.